The next 5 T cell receptor beta chains were all read from a single sample in a study of shared clonotypes between healthy human individuals. The repertoire was sequenced with immunoSEQ multiplex PCR; TCRdb's copy has only in-frame clones and lacks some. The sample includes 2 million to 3 million clones, approximately 93% of them seen just once. The sample comprised naive CD4+ T cells from PBMCs. Subset described: CD45RA+ positively selected. The receptors derive from a young man in good health. Some clones in this sample may be carry-over from other donors' samples.

V usage is TRBV5-1 and J usage is TRBJ2-1, with 8 bases aligning to TRBD2. The CDR3 is 15 residues long. The germline V gene encodes CDR1 SGHRS and CDR2 YFSETQ. Trimming at V came to 4 bases and at J to 2 bases, leaving 5 bases not matched to a gene. CDR3 sequence reads: CASSQAGVTYNEQFF. The DNA for the CDR3 is TGCGCCAGCAGCCAAGCGGGAGTTACCTACAATGAGCAGTTCTTC.

This clone appeared once. The genes are TRBV1 and TRBJ2-7; no DNA check was done on the table's D call, TRBD2. TRBV1 is deemed a pseudogene. CDR3 length: 9 residues. CDR3 sequence reads: CTIRDEQYF. The DNA of the CDR3 is TGCACCATCCGGGACGAGCAGTACTTC.

As to this clone: Other DNA sequences of this sample code for an identical CDR3. The V call is TRBV6-5, the J call TRBJ2-7; unclear D gene. Germline CDR1 is MNHEY and CDR2 is SVGAGI. CDR3 length equals 13 residues. With 0 bases removed from V and 1 base from J, the gap between germline ends came to 4 bases. This chain's CDR3 is CASSYSGSYEQYF. CDR3 nucleotide sequence: TGTGCCAGCAGTTACTCAGGTTCCTACGAGCAGTACTTC.

The gene calls are TRBV5-1 and TRBJ2-1; the D gene is possibly TRBD2 (6 bases). The length of the CDR3 is 17 residues. V was cut by 0 bases and J by 3 bases, with 16 bases left in between. Germline values: CDR1 SGHRS, CDR2 YFSETQ. This chain's CDR3 is CASSLGLGVAVYNEQFF. The CDR3 nucleotides read TGCGCCAGCAGCTTGGGTCTGGGGGTAGCGGTCTACAATGAGCAGTTCTTC.

The chain employs TRBV4-3 and TRBJ2-3; D gene unclear. The V gene's germline CDR1 is LGHNA and CDR2 YSLEER. V was trimmed by 4 bases and J by 1 base, leaving 12 bases between them. The CDR3 consists of 15 residues. CDR3 region: CASSPSAFRTDTQYF. CDR3 DNA sequence: TGCGCCAGCAGCCCATCAGCCTTTCGCACAGATACGCAGTATTTT.